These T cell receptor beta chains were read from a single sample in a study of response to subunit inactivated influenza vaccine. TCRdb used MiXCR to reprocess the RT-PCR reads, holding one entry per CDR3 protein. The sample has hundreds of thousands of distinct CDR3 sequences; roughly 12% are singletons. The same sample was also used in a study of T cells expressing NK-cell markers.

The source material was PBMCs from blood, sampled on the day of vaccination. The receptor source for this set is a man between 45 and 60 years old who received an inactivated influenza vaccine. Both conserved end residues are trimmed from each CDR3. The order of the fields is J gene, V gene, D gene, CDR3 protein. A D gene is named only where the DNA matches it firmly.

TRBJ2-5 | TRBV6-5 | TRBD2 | ASSYPTAGGGETQY
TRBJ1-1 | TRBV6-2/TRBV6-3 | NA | ASRWDVGTEAF
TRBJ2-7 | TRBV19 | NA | ASSIQGPTGEQY
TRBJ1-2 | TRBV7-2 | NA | ASSLDGEGYGYT
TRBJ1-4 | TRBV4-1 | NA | ASSQDREGGFATNEKLF
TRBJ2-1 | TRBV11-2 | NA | ASRILEGRLRF
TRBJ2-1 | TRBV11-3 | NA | ASSLGLAGPYNEQF
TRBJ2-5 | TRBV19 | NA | ASSTRSLGETQY
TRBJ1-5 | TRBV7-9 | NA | ASSREGGADSNQPQH
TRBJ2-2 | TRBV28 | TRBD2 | ASSYGLAGGPRTGELF
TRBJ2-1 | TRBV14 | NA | ASSQTGGRGGNEQF
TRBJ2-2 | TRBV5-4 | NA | ASSWGRTSATGELF
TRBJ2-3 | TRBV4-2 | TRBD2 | ASSQDVSGGAADTQY
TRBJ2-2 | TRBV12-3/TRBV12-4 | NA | ASRYPGATGELF
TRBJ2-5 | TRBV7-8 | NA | ASSPIGTRRQETQY
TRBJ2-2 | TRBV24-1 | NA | ATSDWTGAQTGELF
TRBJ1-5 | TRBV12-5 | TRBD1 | ASGLVRGLYQPQH
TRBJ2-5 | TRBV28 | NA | ASSLRGGPWETQY
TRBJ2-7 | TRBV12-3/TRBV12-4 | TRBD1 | ASSFQTGTGTSYEQY
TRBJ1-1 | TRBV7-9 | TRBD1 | ASSLNLDRVSEAF
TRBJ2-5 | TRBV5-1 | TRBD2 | ASSQTSGEETQY
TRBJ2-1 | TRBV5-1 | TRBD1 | ASSLQDRAWNEQF
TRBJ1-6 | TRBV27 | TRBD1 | ASWGTGFDSPLH
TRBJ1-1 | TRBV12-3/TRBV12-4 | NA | ASRSGGRTEAF
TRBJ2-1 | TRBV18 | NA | ASSPRQTYNEQF
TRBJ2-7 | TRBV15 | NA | ATSRSGRGSYEQY
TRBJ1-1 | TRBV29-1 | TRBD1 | SVAYGTGRTEAF
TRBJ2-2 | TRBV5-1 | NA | ASSIRQDTGELF
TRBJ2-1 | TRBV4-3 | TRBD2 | ASSQDASGSFEQF
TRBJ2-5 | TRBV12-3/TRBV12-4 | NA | ASSLTGAWETQY
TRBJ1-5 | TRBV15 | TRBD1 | ATSREQGAQPQH
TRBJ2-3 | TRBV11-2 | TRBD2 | ASSLEGGGPTVTDTQY
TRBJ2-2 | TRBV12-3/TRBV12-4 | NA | ASSPLLSTGELF
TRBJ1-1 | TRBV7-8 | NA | ASSLAPQGTTEAF
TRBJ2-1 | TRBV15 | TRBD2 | ATSRDLASGRNEQF
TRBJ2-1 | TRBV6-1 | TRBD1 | ASKTGSSYNEQF
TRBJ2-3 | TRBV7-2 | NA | ASSQAGLHSSTDTQY
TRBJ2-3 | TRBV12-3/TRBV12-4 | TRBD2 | ASSSLAGGCPDTQY
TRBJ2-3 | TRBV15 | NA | ATSRGGLTDTQY
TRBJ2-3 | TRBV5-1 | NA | ASSAGESTDTQY
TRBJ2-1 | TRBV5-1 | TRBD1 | ASSPKTGQIL
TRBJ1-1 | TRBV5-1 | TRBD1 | ASSARDREAF
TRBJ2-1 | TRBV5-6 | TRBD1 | ASSLMDRDYEQF
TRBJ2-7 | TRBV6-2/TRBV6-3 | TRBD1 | ASSDRGPYEQY